Listed here is a single T cell receptor (beta chain). This record belongs to a study of shared clonotypes between healthy human individuals. Assay used: immunoSEQ multiplex PCR; TCRdb lists only in-frame clones, some missing. The profile shows more than 2 million clones, approximately 94% of them singletons. CDR3 length: 14 residues. Trimming shortened V by 5 bases and J by 6 bases, and 17 bases separated the two germline ends. Germline CDR1 and CDR2: MGHDK and SYGVNS. It was CD45RO-negative cells, positively selected for CCR7, that made up naive CD8 cells, with terminally differentiated effector memory CD45RA+ cells excluded.

This chain uses TRBV25-1 with TRBJ2-7; no firm D call. The sample taken for sequencing was naive CD8+ T cells sorted from blood. The source of this sequence is a man aged 18 to 35 in good health. This chain's CDR3 is CASSLSGFNAEQYF. As DNA, the CDR3 is TGTGCCAGCAGTCTTTCCGGGTTTAACGCCGAGCAGTACTTC.